These 16 T cell receptor beta chains originate from one sample sequenced in a study of T cell repertoires in cytomegalovirus infection. For these TCRs, the target antigens are not known. TCRdb analysed the reads with MiXCR anew, one entry per CDR3 protein. This table holds fewer than 1,000,000 distinct CDR3 sequences, less than 40% found once. This material consisted of cultured CD8+ T cells from PBMCs, taken from culture after CMV antigen stimulation. The receptors were gathered from a human donor in good health (CMV status not recorded). Some clones in this sample may be carry-over from other donors' samples.

The chain combines TRBV4-1 with TRBJ2-4; D may be TRBD2 (6 bases). Germline V CDR1 and CDR2: MGHRA, YSYEKL. With 0 bases removed from V and 6 bases from J, the gap between germline ends came to 18 bases. The CDR3 runs to 17 residues. CDR3 DNA: TGCGCCAGCAGCCAAGATGAAATACCCCGGGACTCAAACATTCAGTACTTC. Translation gives CASSQDEIPRDSNIQYF.

Note on this clonotype: The junction does not match germline at one end; this may be a read error. The V gene is TRBV5-5, the J gene TRBJ1-1, with a possible D match to TRBD1 (6 bases). The CDR3 runs to 15 residues. Germline values: CDR1 SGHKS, CDR2 YYEKEE (reference sequence). The CDR3: CTSSLKGTSNTEAFF. The CDR3 DNA reads TGTACCAGCAGCTTGAAGGGGACATCGAACACTGAAGCTTTCTTT.

The chain has TRBV7-9 and TRBJ1-1; 9 bases fit TRBD1. The CDR3 loop spans 16 amino acids. Germline V gene data show CDR1 as SEHNR and CDR2 as FQNEAQ (reference sequence). The J segment lost 1 base and the V segment lost 5 bases, leaving 8 bases of the junction unmatched. The CDR3, as DNA: TGTGCCAGCAGCGCTAACAGGGGGCGGGGGAACACTGAAGCTTTCTTT. The encoded protein is CASSANRGRGNTEAFF.

Here the CDR3 reads CASSTPGLLSGNTIYF. DNA for the CDR3: TGTGCCAGCAGCACCCCCGGACTACTCTCTGGAAACACCATATATTTT. The rearrangement joins TRBV6-2 or TRBV6-3 to TRBJ1-3, with D unresolved. This CDR3 region has 16 residues. V lost 6 bases and J 0 bases, leaving 15 bases between the germline ends. Per germline, CDR1 MNHEY and CDR2 SVGEGT.

This clonotype was recorded many times. The chain links TRBV12-3 or TRBV12-4 to TRBJ2-1; D is uncertain. V lost 8 bases and J 3 bases, leaving 5 bases between the germline ends. There are 11 residues in the CDR3. The CDR3 loop reads CASGFYNEQFF. As DNA, the CDR3 is TGTGCCAGCGGGTTCTACAATGAGCAGTTCTTC.

This clonotype has a count of ten or more. The chain couples TRBV7-6 to TRBJ2-5; 7 bases line up with TRBD2. CDR1 and CDR2 (germline): SGHVS, FNYEAQ. This CDR3 region has 20 residues. V lost 0 bases and J lost 3; bases outside the gene matches: 19. This CDR3 is CASSLAALVPSAGVKETQYF. In DNA, the CDR3 is TGTGCCAGCAGCTTAGCGGCTTTAGTCCCCTCCGCGGGGGTAAAAGAGACCCAGTACTTC.

The chain couples TRBV11-2 to TRBJ2-1, with 8 nucleotides matching TRBD1. V shed 5 bases, J shed 12 bases, and the junction held 15 bases outside the gene matches. This CDR3 region has 15 residues. CDR1 and CDR2 (germline): SGHAT, FQNNGV. Here the CDR3 reads CASSLGQGVIHGQFF. The DNA for the CDR3 is TGTGCCAGCAGCCTCGGACAGGGAGTTATCCATGGGCAGTTCTTC. Full variable domain (missing parts from reference TRBV11-2 and TRBJ2-1): EAGVAQSPRYKIIEKRQSVAFWCNPISGHATLYWYQQILGQGPKLLIQFQNNGVVDDSQLPKDRFSAERLKGVDSTLKIQPAKLEDSAVYLCASSLGQGVIHGQFFGPGTRLTVL.

At least ten counts were recorded for this clonotype. V gene TRBV7-6 combines with J gene TRBJ1-2; D gene ambiguous. The CDR3 contains 14 residues. Trimming removed 6 bases at V and 8 bases at J, with 19 bases between. Germline CDR1 is SGHVS and CDR2 is FNYEAQ. CDR3 nucleotide sequence: TGTGCCAGCAGAGGTGGTGCCCCCACGGACGGCTACACCTTC. Protein: CASRGGAPTDGYTF.

This clonotype was seen more than once but under ten times. The chain recombines TRBV12-3 or TRBV12-4 with TRBJ2-1; 10 bases map to TRBD2. There are 14 residues in the CDR3. The J segment lost 7 bases and the V segment lost 10 bases, leaving 10 bases of the junction unmatched. The CDR3 bases are TGTGCCACCCCTAGCGGGGGCCTACGGAATGAGCAGTTCTTC. Its translation is CATPSGGLRNEQFF.

V is TRBV12-3 or TRBV12-4 and J is TRBJ1-6; D might be TRBD1 (5 bases). This CDR3 comprises 18 residues. Deletions cut 3 bases from V and 7 bases from J, with 22 bases between. CDR3: CASSFTVNDRGPNSPLHF. The CDR3 nucleotides read TGTGCCAGCAGTTTTACCGTGAACGACCGGGGCCCCAATTCACCCCTCCACTTT.

This CDR3 is CATTSGETGTGELFF. CDR3 coding DNA: TGTGCCACCACTAGCGGGGAAACGGGCACCGGGGAGCTGTTTTTT. The rearrangement joins TRBV27 to TRBJ2-2; TRBD2 aligns across 10 bases. Germline loops: CDR1 MNHEY, CDR2 SMNVEV (reference sequence). The CDR3 contains 15 residues. After removal of 10 bases from V and 4 bases from J, the junction contained 9 bases not matched to a gene.

The gene calls are TRBV2 and TRBJ2-1, with D possibly matching TRBD2 (5 bases). The CDR3 covers 12 residues. Trimming shortened V by 6 bases and J by 7 bases, and 10 bases separated the two germline ends. CDR1 and CDR2 (germline): SNHLY, FYNNEI. CDR3 DNA: TGTGCCAGCAGGGGAGATCGTAATGAGCAGTTCTTC. Amino acid sequence: CASRGDRNEQFF.

This chain links TRBV7-8 with TRBJ2-2, with TRBD1 matching over 8 bases. Germline V gene sequence: CDR1 SGHVS, CDR2 FQNEAQ. CDR3 length: 17 amino acids. V lost 2 bases and J lost 9; bases outside the gene matches: 14. The CDR3 DNA reads as TGTGCCAGCAGCTTATCATTGACAGGGGAAAGGGTCCGGGAGCTGTTTTTT. Translating it yields CASSLSLTGERVRELFF.

There are a few counts of this clonotype. This chain connects TRBV19 to TRBJ1-2; no reliable D call. This CDR3 has 13 residues. With 5 bases removed from V and 8 bases from J, the gap between germline ends came to 15 bases. The germline gives CDR1 LNHDA, CDR2 SQIVND (reference sequence). Here the CDR3 DNA reads TGTGCCAGTAGTCAATATGAAACTTGGGGCTACACCTTC. This sequence encodes CASSQYETWGYTF.

The table lists this clonotype with a few counts. V gene TRBV2 combines with J gene TRBJ2-1; TRBD2 matches 8 bases. With V trimmed by 4 bases and J by 6 bases, 5 bases remained unmatched. The CDR3 totals 14 residues. The germline gives CDR1 SNHLY, CDR2 FYNNEI. The CDR3: CASSGTSKFNEQFF. The DNA for the CDR3 is TGTGCCAGCAGTGGGACTAGCAAATTCAATGAGCAGTTCTTC.

This sequence joins TRBV12-3 or TRBV12-4 and TRBJ1-2, with D unresolved. Deletions cut 5 bases from V and 6 bases from J, with 13 bases between. The CDR3 covers 13 residues. Written as DNA, the CDR3 is TGTGCCAGCAGTGGAGGACTGTTGGATGGCTACACCTTC. Protein product: CASSGGLLDGYTF.